Sequencing of this T cell receptor (beta chain) was carried out in a study of T-cell memory formation after mild COVID-19. Study-wide background: TCR clusters were largely donor specific.

TCRdb reprocessed the 5' RACE reads via MiXCR and lists one record per CDR3 protein. The table has 450,000 to 650,000 distinct CDR3 sequences, around 20% seen once. The CDR3 is 16 amino acids. The trim removed 3 bases at V and 3 bases at J, leaving 6 bases unmatched. Germline CDR1 SGHTA, CDR2 FQGNSA. Study findings and constraints: The authors left the SARS-CoV-2 specificity of second-wave clones peaking on day 37 unconfirmed. Later expanders leaned toward CD4+, whereas clones contracting from day 15 to 85 were balanced CD4/CD8.

This clonotype has more than one count but fewer than ten. What it binds is not known. Input material: PBMCs or a T cell subset sorted from them (not recorded which). J is TRBJ2-1 and V is TRBV7-2; the match to TRBD2 covers 9 bases. The source of this sequence is an adult woman who had mild COVID-19 (a few samples of this study predate the infection). Cell type and time point are not known. The CDR3 DNA follows: TGTGCCAGCAGCTTGGGCCTAGCGGGGATCTACAATGAGCAGTTCTTC. It is translated as CASSLGLAGIYNEQFF. Supplemented by reference TRBV7-2 and TRBJ2-1, the full variable domain reads GAGVSQSPSNKVTEKGKDVELRCDPISGHTALYWYRQSLGQGLEFLIYFQGNSAPDKSGLPSDRFSAERTGGSVSTLTIQRTQQEDSAVYLCASSLGLAGIYNEQFFGPGTRLTVL.